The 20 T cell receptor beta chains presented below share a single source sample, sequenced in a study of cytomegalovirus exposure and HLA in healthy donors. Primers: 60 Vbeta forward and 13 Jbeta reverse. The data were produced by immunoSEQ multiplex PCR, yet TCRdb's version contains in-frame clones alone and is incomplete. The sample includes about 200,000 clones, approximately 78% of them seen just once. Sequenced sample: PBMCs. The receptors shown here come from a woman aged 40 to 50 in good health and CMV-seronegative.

CDR3 DNA: TGTGCCAGCAGCGTAGGACAGGGAAACACTGAAGCTTTCTTT. This codes for CASSVGQGNTEAFF. The chain has TRBV9 and TRBJ1-1; 7 bases are a match to TRBD1. CDR1 and CDR2 from the germline V gene are SGDLS and YYNGEE. V lost 0 bases to trimming and J lost 2 bases; unmatched junction nucleotides: 1. The CDR3 is 14 amino acids.

The CDR3, as DNA: TGTGCCAGCAGTTCAAGGTCCGGGGGTGAAGCTTTCTTT. Amino acids: CASSSRSGGEAFF. The V and J genes are TRBV2 and TRBJ1-1, with D possibly being TRBD1 (5 bases). The CDR3 is 13 residues long. Per the germline V gene, CDR1 is SNHLY and CDR2 is FYNNEI. Between the trimmed V and J ends, which lost 5 bases and 7 bases, there was a span of 14 bases.

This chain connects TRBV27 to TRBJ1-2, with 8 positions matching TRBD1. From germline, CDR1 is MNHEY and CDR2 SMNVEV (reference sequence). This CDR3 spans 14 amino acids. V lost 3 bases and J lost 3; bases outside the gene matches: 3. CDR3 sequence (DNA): TGTGCCAGCAGTTTGCGGACAGGGTACTATGGCTACACCTTC. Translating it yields CASSLRTGYYGYTF.

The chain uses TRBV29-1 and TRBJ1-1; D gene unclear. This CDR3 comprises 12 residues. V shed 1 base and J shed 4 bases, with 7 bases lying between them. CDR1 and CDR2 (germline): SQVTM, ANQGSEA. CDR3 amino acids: CSVEVGGTEAFF. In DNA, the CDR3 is TGCAGCGTTGAAGTGGGAGGCACTGAAGCTTTCTTT.

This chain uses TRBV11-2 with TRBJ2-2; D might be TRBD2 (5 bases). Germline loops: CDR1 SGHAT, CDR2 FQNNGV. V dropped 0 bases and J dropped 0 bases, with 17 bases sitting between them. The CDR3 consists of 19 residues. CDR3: CASSLDFGEFDPNTGELFF. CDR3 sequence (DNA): TGTGCCAGCAGCTTAGACTTTGGGGAGTTCGACCCGAACACCGGGGAGCTGTTTTTT.

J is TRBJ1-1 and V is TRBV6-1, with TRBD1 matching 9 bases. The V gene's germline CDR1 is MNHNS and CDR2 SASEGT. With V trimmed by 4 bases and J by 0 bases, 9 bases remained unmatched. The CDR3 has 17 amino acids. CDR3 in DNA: TGTGCCAGCAGTGCAGGACAGGGGTGGGGAATGAACACTGAAGCTTTCTTT. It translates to CASSAGQGWGMNTEAFF.

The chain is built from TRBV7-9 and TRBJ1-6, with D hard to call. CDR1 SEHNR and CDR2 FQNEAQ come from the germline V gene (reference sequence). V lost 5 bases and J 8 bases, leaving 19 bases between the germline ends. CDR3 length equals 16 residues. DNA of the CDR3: TGTGCCAGCAGCCTTGGCCGCGGGTCAAGGGATTCACCCCTCCACTTT. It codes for CASSLGRGSRDSPLHF.

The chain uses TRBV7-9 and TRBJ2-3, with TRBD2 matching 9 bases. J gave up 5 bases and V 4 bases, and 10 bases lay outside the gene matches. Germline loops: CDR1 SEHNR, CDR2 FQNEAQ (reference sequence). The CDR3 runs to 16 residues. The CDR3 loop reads CASSSLAGDELDTQYF. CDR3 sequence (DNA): TGTGCCAGCAGCTCATTAGCGGGGGATGAGTTAGATACGCAGTATTTT. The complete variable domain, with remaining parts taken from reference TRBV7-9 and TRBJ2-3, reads DTGVSQNPRHKITKRGQNVTFRCDPISEHNRLYWYRQTLGQGPEFLTYFQNEAQLEKSRLLSDRFSAERPKGSFSTLEIQRTEQGDSAMYLCASSSLAGDELDTQYFGPGTRLTVL.

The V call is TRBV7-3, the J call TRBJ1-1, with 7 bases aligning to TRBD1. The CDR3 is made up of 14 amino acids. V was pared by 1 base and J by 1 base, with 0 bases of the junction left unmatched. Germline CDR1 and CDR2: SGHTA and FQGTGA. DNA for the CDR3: TGTGCCAGCAGCTTAAGACAGGGGAACACTGAAGCTTTCTTT. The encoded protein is CASSLRQGNTEAFF.

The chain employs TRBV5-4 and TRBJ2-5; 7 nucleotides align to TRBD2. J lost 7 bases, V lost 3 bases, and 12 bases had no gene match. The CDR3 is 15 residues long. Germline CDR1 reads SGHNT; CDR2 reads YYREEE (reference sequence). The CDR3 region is CASSSGSRGRVTQYF. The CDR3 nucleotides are TGTGCCAGCAGCTCTGGTTCGCGGGGGAGGGTGACCCAGTACTTC.

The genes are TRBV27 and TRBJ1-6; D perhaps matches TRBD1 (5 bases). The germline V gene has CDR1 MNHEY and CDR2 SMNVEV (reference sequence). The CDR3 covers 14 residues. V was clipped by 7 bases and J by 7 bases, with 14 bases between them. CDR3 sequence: CASNGGHGNSPLHF. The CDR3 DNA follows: TGTGCCAGCAACGGCGGACACGGCAATTCACCCCTCCACTTT.

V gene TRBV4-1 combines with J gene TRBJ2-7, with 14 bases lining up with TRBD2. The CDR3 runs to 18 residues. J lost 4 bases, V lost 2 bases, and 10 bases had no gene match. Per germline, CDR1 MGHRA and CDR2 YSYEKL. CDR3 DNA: TGCGCCAGCAGCCAATCCCAGGGACTAGCGGGAGTTTGGTACGAGCAGTACTTC. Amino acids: CASSQSQGLAGVWYEQYF.

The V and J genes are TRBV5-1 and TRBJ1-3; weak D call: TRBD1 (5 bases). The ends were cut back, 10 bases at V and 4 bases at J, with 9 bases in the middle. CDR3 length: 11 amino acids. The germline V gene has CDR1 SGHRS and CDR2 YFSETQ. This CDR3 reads CALRQGNTIYF. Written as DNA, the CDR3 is TGCGCCTTAAGACAGGGAAACACCATATATTTT.

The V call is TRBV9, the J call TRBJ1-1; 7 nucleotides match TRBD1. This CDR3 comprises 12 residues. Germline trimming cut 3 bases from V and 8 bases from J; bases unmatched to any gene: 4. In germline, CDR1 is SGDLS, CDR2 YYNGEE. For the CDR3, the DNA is TGTGCCAGCAGCGCAACAGGGGCCGAAGCTTTCTTT. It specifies CASSATGAEAFF.

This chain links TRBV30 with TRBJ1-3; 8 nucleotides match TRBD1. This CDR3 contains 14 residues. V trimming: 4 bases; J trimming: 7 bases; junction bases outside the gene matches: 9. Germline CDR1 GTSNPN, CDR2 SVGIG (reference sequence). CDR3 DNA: TGTGCCTGGACCAGACTAGGACAGGGTAACACCATATATTTT. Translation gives CAWTRLGQGNTIYF.

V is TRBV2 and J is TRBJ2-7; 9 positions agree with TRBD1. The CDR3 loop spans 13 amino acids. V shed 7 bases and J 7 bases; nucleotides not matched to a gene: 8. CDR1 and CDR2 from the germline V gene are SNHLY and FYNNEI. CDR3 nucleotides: TGTGCCAGCACCTCCGGGACAGGGAGAGAGCAGTACTTC. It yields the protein CASTSGTGREQYF. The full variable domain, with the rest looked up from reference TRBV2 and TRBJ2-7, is EPEVTQTPSHQVTQMGQEVILRCVPISNHLYFYWYRQILGQKVEFLVSFYNNEISEKSEIFDDQFSVERPDGSNFTLKIRSTKLEDSAMYFCASTSGTGREQYFGPGTRLTVT.

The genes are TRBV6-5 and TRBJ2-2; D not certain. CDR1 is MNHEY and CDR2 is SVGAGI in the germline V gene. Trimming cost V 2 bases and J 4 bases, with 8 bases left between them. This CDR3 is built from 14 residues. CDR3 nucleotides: TGTGCCAGCAGTTACACCGACACCACCGGGGAGCTGTTTTTT. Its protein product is CASSYTDTTGELFF.

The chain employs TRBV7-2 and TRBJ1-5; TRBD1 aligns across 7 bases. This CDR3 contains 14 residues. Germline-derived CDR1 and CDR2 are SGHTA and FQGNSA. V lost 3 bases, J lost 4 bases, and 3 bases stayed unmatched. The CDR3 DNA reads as TGTGCCAGCAGCTTCCGCAGGGGGAATCAGCCCCAGCATTTT. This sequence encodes CASSFRRGNQPQHF.

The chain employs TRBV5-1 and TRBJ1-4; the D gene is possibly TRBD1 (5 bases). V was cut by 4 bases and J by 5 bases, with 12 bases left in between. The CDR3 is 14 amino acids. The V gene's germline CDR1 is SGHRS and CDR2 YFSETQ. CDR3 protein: CASSRGRGNEKLFF. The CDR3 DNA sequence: TGCGCCAGCAGCCGAGGACGGGGGAATGAAAAACTGTTTTTT.

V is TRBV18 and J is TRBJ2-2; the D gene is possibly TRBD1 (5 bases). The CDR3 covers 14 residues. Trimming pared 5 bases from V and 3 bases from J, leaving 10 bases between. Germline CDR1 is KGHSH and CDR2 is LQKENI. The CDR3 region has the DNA TGTGCCAGCTCATCCCGACAGTACACCGGGGAGCTGTTTTTT. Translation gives CASSSRQYTGELFF.